This entry lists 17 T cell receptor beta chains sequenced from one sample in a study of spatial heterogeneity in lung cancer. TCRdb passed the 5' RACE reads through MiXCR, listing each CDR3 protein once. The top ten clones hold less than 7.5% of a sample with about 85,000 distinct CDR3 sequences, approximately 20% of them seen once. The sample's time point: sample taken at primary tumor resection. The sequenced material consisted of unsorted whole RNA from tumor, nontumor lung or frozen PBMC. This specimen was PBMCs, taken at surgery. The receptors were gathered from a male donor with early-stage non-small cell lung cancer.

The chain carries TRBV5-6 and TRBJ1-1; D may be TRBD1 (6 bases). The CDR3 covers 13 residues. The germline V and J ends were trimmed by 3 bases and 6 bases, with 12 bases remaining between them. CDR1 SGHDT and CDR2 YYEEEE come from the germline V gene. CDR3 sequence: CASSWGPSAEAFF. CDR3 DNA sequence: TGTGCCAGCAGCTGGGGGCCCTCGGCTGAAGCTTTCTTT.

The chain couples TRBV7-2 to TRBJ1-1, with TRBD1 as a possible D gene (6 bases). With 1 base removed from V and 10 bases from J, the gap between germline ends came to 7 bases. CDR1 and CDR2 from the germline V gene are SGHTA and FQGNSA. This CDR3 region has 11 residues. CDR3 sequence: CASSLEGGAFF. DNA for the CDR3: TGTGCCAGCAGCTTAGAAGGGGGAGCTTTCTTT.

This rearrangement joins TRBV20-1 to TRBJ1-1; D is undetermined. Germline CDR1 is DFQATT and CDR2 is SNEGSKA (reference sequence). Trimming cost V 0 bases and J 0 bases, with 8 bases left between them. The length of the CDR3 is 14 residues. The CDR3: CSARDGGVNTEAFF. The CDR3 DNA sequence: TGCAGTGCTAGAGATGGAGGCGTGAACACTGAAGCTTTCTTT.

This clonotype has more than one count but fewer than ten. The gene calls are TRBV7-3 and TRBJ1-2; 9 bases agree with TRBD1. The CDR3 is 14 residues long. V trimming: 4 bases; J trimming: 6 bases; junction bases outside the gene matches: 6. The germline V gene encodes CDR1 SGHTA and CDR2 FQGTGA. CDR3 sequence reads: CASSSGQGLDGYTF. The DNA for the CDR3 is TGTGCCAGCAGCTCCGGACAGGGGTTAGATGGCTACACCTTC.

At least ten counts were recorded for this clonotype. V is TRBV7-2 and J is TRBJ1-6, with a possible D match to TRBD1 (5 bases). V was cut by 5 bases and J by 8 bases, with 10 bases left in between. The CDR3 contains 13 residues. Germline CDR1 and CDR2: SGHTA and FQGNSA. CDR3 region: CASSPGGDSPLHF. Here the CDR3 DNA reads TGTGCCAGCAGCCCCGGGGGTGATTCACCCCTCCACTTT.

This clonotype came up many times. The V call is TRBV10-3, the J call TRBJ2-7; a possible D gene is TRBD2 (5 bases). Trimming stripped 7 bases from V and 2 bases from J, with 9 bases between. This CDR3 contains 12 residues. Germline assignment: CDR1 ENHRY and CDR2 SYGVKD. CDR3 residues: CAIKSSAYEQYF. In DNA, the CDR3 is TGTGCCATCAAAAGTAGCGCCTACGAGCAGTACTTC.

This clonotype was recorded a few times. The V gene is TRBV11-2, the J gene TRBJ2-5, with TRBD2 identical over 10 bases. This CDR3 spans 15 amino acids. Losses at the gene ends were 1 base for V and 4 bases for J; bases not matched to a gene: 3. The germline V gene encodes CDR1 SGHAT and CDR2 FQNNGV. As DNA, the CDR3 is TGTGCCAGCAGCTTAGCGGCTAGCGGGGGAGAGACCCAGTACTTC. It specifies CASSLAASGGETQYF. Supplemented by reference TRBV11-2 and TRBJ2-5, the full variable domain reads EAGVAQSPRYKIIEKRQSVAFWCNPISGHATLYWYQQILGQGPKLLIQFQNNGVVDDSQLPKDRFSAERLKGVDSTLKIQPAKLEDSAVYLCASSLAASGGETQYFGPGTRLLVL.

This clonotype was found a few times. The chain employs TRBV6-5 and TRBJ1-5; 9 bases match TRBD1. CDR1 MNHEY and CDR2 SVGAGI come from the germline V gene. V was clipped by 6 bases and J by 6 bases; unmatched bases: 12. The CDR3 extends over 16 amino acids. Here the CDR3 reads CASRGGGQGVGQPQHF. As DNA, the CDR3 is TGTGCCAGCAGGGGAGGGGGACAGGGTGTTGGTCAGCCCCAGCATTTT.

The rearrangement uses TRBV28 and TRBJ2-2, with 8 bases that match TRBD2. The CDR3 extends over 16 amino acids. Germline CDR1 is MDHEN and CDR2 is SYDVKM. V shed 5 bases and J 0 bases; nucleotides not matched to a gene: 5. DNA for the CDR3: TGTGCCAGCAGTGGCGGGAGGCTAACGAACACCGGGGAGCTGTTTTTT. It yields the protein CASSGGRLTNTGELFF.

This clonotype turned up a few times. The J gene is TRBJ1-3, the V gene TRBV30, with unresolved D. Trimming stripped 5 bases from V and 0 bases from J, with 20 bases between. This CDR3 is built from 17 residues. Germline V lookup: CDR1 GTSNPN, CDR2 SVGIG (reference sequence). CDR3 sequence (DNA): TGTGCCTGGGGTGGAGGAAGAGGTGCCCGCTCTGGAAACACCATATATTTT. It specifies CAWGGGRGARSGNTIYF.

This chain uses TRBV21-1 with TRBJ2-2; TRBD2 is the table's D call and was not checked against the DNA. TRBV21-1 is a known pseudogene. The CDR3 covers 17 residues. The CDR3 sequence is CASCRGRLALLTGELFF. The DNA for the CDR3 is TGTGCCAGCTGTAGAGGGAGACTGGCCCTTCTCACCGGGGAGCTGTTTTTT.

This chain joins TRBV2 and TRBJ1-6; the match to TRBD1 covers 8 bases. V lost 4 bases, J lost 9 bases, and 5 bases stayed unmatched. This CDR3 has 14 residues. In germline, CDR1 is SNHLY, CDR2 FYNNEI. CDR3 bases: TGTGCCAGCAGTGGACAGGGGATAGGTTCACCCCTCCACTTT. Protein: CASSGQGIGSPLHF.

V gene TRBV5-8 combines with J gene TRBJ1-1; D uncertain. Germline CDR1 reads SGHTS; CDR2 reads YDEGEE. V lost 0 bases and J lost 1, with 7 bases in between. CDR3 length: 14 residues. The CDR3 DNA follows: TGTGCCAGCAGCTTGGTCCCCCAGAACACTGAAGCTTTCTTT. Translation: CASSLVPQNTEAFF.

The chain uses TRBV2 and TRBJ1-5; D is ambiguous. Germline CDR1 is SNHLY and CDR2 is FYNNEI. The V and J ends lost 2 bases and 2 bases respectively, with 13 bases between them. The CDR3 covers 16 residues. CDR3 loop: CASSESAAGGNQPQHF. The CDR3 nucleotides read TGTGCCAGCAGTGAATCGGCAGCTGGGGGCAATCAGCCCCAGCATTTT.

The DNA of the CDR3 is TGTGCCAGCAGCCATTACAGGGGAGCGAACACCGGGGAGCTGTTTTTT. Translation gives CASSHYRGANTGELFF. The chain combines TRBV5-6 with TRBJ2-2; 7 bases align to TRBD1. Germline V lookup: CDR1 SGHDT, CDR2 YYEEEE. Trimming removed 4 bases from V and 0 bases from J; junction bases left unmatched: 6. CDR3 length: 16 residues.

This clonotype was detected only a few times. The chain combines TRBV6-5 with TRBJ1-4; TRBD1 matches at 10 bases. The CDR3 length is 17 residues. V shed 5 bases, J shed 0 bases, and the junction held 6 bases outside the gene matches. The V gene's germline CDR1 is MNHEY and CDR2 SVGAGI. The CDR3 here is CASSPGTGDATNEKLFF. As DNA, the CDR3 is TGTGCCAGCAGTCCCGGGACAGGGGACGCAACTAATGAAAAACTGTTTTTT.

This chain joins TRBV6-5 and TRBJ2-7; TRBD1 matches 9 bases. V lost 2 bases, J lost 6 bases, and 8 bases stayed unmatched. This CDR3 has 15 residues. CDR1 is MNHEY and CDR2 is SVGAGI in the germline V gene. CDR3 sequence reads: CASSYAGTGLAEQYF. Here the CDR3 DNA reads TGTGCCAGCAGTTACGCCGGGACAGGGCTGGCCGAGCAGTACTTC.